The entry below gives a single TCR beta chain sequence along with its context. Per the authors' pipeline: Scientists estimated how many nucleated cells there were by amplifying reference gene primers. TCRdb keeps only in-frame clones here, not all; method: immunoSEQ multiplex PCR. Clonal size and the V and J genes are those of that table, whereas D and trimming came from the DNA. Altogether about 35,000 clones are present, 75% being singletons, with the ten largest covering roughly 14%. In germline, CDR1 is LNHNV, CDR2 YYDKDF (reference sequence). With 3 bases clipped from V and 7 bases from J, the junction kept 20 bases outside the gene matches. The CDR3 runs 19 residues. This specimen belongs to a study of blood T cell repertoires in COVID-19.

The genes are TRBV15 and TRBJ1-4; 7 bases align to TRBD1. The receptor was derived from a man of 80 years or more with active or convalescent COVID-19. The sample comprised peripheral blood. The DNA for the CDR3 is TGTGCCACCAGCAGTGAGGTTGAGACAGGGTCTCCTAAGTCTGAAAAACTGTTTTTT. This translates into CATSSEVETGSPKSEKLFF.